The source of this T cell receptor beta chain is a study of somatic mutations in cytotoxic T cells in rheumatoid arthritis. Sequenced by immunoSEQ multiplex PCR; TCRdb stores in-frame clones only, minus some. The table records about 17,000 clones, 65% to 85% of them present only once. Germline V lookup: CDR1 KGHSH, CDR2 LQKENI. V lost 5 bases to trimming and J lost 5 bases; unmatched junction nucleotides: 5. This CDR3 has 14 amino acids. This receptor was identified in an adult with rheumatoid arthritis. The chain links TRBV18 to TRBJ2-1, with TRBD1 matching over 8 bases. Material: CD8+ T cells sorted from blood. CDR3 sequence reads: CASSNRTGNNEQFF. In nucleotides, the CDR3 is TGTGCCAGCTCAAACCGGACAGGGAACAATGAGCAGTTCTTC.